Listed below are T cell receptor beta chains from one sample, sequenced in a study of T cells in Graves' hyperthyroidism and ophthalmopathy. A single record per CDR3 protein comes from TCRdb applying MiXCR to the multiplex PCR reads. The sample has about 290,000 distinct CDR3 sequences; more than 15% are singletons. Sequencing was done on a sample of blood. The receptor set was obtained from a woman aged 55-70 years with Graves' ophthalmopathy. CDR3s include the opening cysteine and the closing phenylalanine or tryptophan. The D gene is left open where the match is weak. A clone size is listed for some rows: how often the clone was seen (once, few, many), or a class if it is expanded.

D gene: .
J gene: TRBJ1-3
clone size: few
V gene: TRBV7-2
CDR3 DNA: TGTGCCAGCAGAGCCCGCCATTTGAGCTCTGGAAACACCATATATTTT
CDR3 protein: CASRARHLSSGNTIYF

D gene: .
J gene: TRBJ2-1
clone size: .
V gene: TRBV6-5
CDR3 DNA: TGTGCCAGCAGTTACACAGGGTTCGGACCTGAGCAGTTCTTC
CDR3 protein: CASSYTGFGPEQFF

D gene: .
J gene: TRBJ1-1
clone size: many
V gene: TRBV2
CDR3 DNA: TGTGCCAGCAAAGGATCTAGAGGCACACAGGTTGAAGCTTTCTTT
CDR3 protein: CASKGSRGTQVEAFF

D gene: .
J gene: TRBJ1-6
clone size: few
V gene: TRBV7-9
CDR3 DNA: TGTGCCAGCAGCTCTGCAGGGGCAGGCGTTTGGCCCCTCCACTTT
CDR3 protein: CASSSAGAGVWPLHF

D gene: .
J gene: TRBJ2-1
clone size: few
V gene: TRBV6-1
CDR3 DNA: TGTGCCAGCAGTGTCCCGGACGGTTACAATGAGCAGTTCTTC
CDR3 protein: CASSVPDGYNEQFF

D gene: TRBD2
J gene: TRBJ2-7
clone size: many
V gene: TRBV27
CDR3 DNA: TGTGCCAGCAGTTTATATTCCTGGACTAGCTACGAGCAGTACTTC
CDR3 protein: CASSLYSWTSYEQYF

D gene: .
J gene: TRBJ2-5
clone size: many
V gene: TRBV2
CDR3 DNA: TGTGCCAGCAGAAAGGACGGAAACCAAGAGACCCAGTACTTC
CDR3 protein: CASRKDGNQETQYF

D gene: .
J gene: TRBJ1-2
clone size: .
V gene: TRBV7-2
CDR3 DNA: TGTGCCAGCAGCTTAGCCCGGCAGGCCCACTATGGCTACACCTTC
CDR3 protein: CASSLARQAHYGYTF

D gene: .
J gene: TRBJ2-2
clone size: .
V gene: TRBV5-8
CDR3 DNA: TGTGCCAGCAGCCCCCGGACGTACAACGCCGGGGAGCTGTTTTTT
CDR3 protein: CASSPRTYNAGELFF

D gene: .
J gene: TRBJ1-1
clone size: few
V gene: TRBV4-3
CDR3 DNA: TGCGCCAGCACAGCAAGCGGGAGAACAACTGAAGCTTTCTTT
CDR3 protein: CASTASGRTTEAFF

D gene: .
J gene: TRBJ2-7
clone size: .
V gene: TRBV27
CDR3 DNA: TGTGCCAGCAGTTTAAAGGGGAATGCCTACGAGCAGTACTTC
CDR3 protein: CASSLKGNAYEQYF

D gene: .
J gene: TRBJ1-5
clone size: many
V gene: TRBV20-1
CDR3 DNA: TGCAGTGCTACCCAGGGTCAGCCCCAGCATTTT
CDR3 protein: CSATQGQPQHF

D gene: .
J gene: TRBJ2-1
clone size: many
V gene: TRBV5-1
CDR3 DNA: TGCGCCAGCAGCCCGGACATCACAGGGCCCAATGAGCAGTTCTTC
CDR3 protein: CASSPDITGPNEQFF

D gene: .
J gene: TRBJ2-7
clone size: .
V gene: TRBV6-5
CDR3 DNA: TGTGCCAGCAGTTACTCGTCAGTCCGGGCGGCCTACGAGCAGTACTTC
CDR3 protein: CASSYSSVRAAYEQYF

D gene: .
J gene: TRBJ2-3
clone size: .
V gene: TRBV10-3
CDR3 DNA: TGTGCCATCAGTGACAAAACACCTAGCACAGATACGCAGTATTTT
CDR3 protein: CAISDKTPSTDTQYF

D gene: .
J gene: TRBJ2-1
clone size: many
V gene: TRBV11-1
CDR3 DNA: TGTGCCAGCAGCTTAGCGGGAAATTATGAGCAGTTCTTC
CDR3 protein: CASSLAGNYEQFF

D gene: .
J gene: TRBJ2-4
clone size: .
V gene: TRBV18
CDR3 DNA: TGTGCCAGCTCACCTCTGACAGGTTACATAAACATTCAGTACTTC
CDR3 protein: CASSPLTGYINIQYF

D gene: .
J gene: TRBJ2-5
clone size: .
V gene: TRBV5-4
CDR3 DNA: TGTGCCAGCAGCTCCGGACAAATCCAAGAGACCCAGTACTTC
CDR3 protein: CASSSGQIQETQYF

D gene: .
J gene: TRBJ2-2
clone size: .
V gene: TRBV27
CDR3 DNA: TGTGCCAGTACCCTGGGAAGCAACACCGGGGAGCTGTTTTTT
CDR3 protein: CASTLGSNTGELFF

D gene: .
J gene: TRBJ2-7
clone size: few
V gene: TRBV27
CDR3 DNA: TGTGCCAGCAGATTAAGTTATGGGGAGCAGTACTTC
CDR3 protein: CASRLSYGEQYF

D gene: .
J gene: TRBJ2-5
clone size: many
V gene: TRBV7-2
CDR3 DNA: TGTGCCAGCAGCTTAATGGGGGGCCAAGAGACCCAGTACTTC
CDR3 protein: CASSLMGGQETQYF

D gene: TRBD2
J gene: TRBJ2-1
clone size: .
V gene: TRBV4-2
CDR3 DNA: TGTGCCAGCAGCCAAGGAGCTAGCGGGACTCTCAATGAGCAGTTCTTC
CDR3 protein: CASSQGASGTLNEQFF

D gene: .
J gene: TRBJ1-5
clone size: few
V gene: TRBV28
CDR3 DNA: TGTGCCAGCAGTTTATCGGGTGCGGCGAGGTTGCGGCCCCAGCATTTT
CDR3 protein: CASSLSGAARLRPQHF

D gene: TRBD2
J gene: TRBJ2-1
clone size: few
V gene: TRBV24-1
CDR3 DNA: TGTGCCACCAGTGACCCTAGCGGGACCTCCTACAATGAGCAGTTCTTC
CDR3 protein: CATSDPSGTSYNEQFF

D gene: .
J gene: TRBJ2-7
clone size: .
V gene: TRBV5-4
CDR3 DNA: TGTGCCAGCAGAGCTGACACTTACGAGCAGTACTTC
CDR3 protein: CASRADTYEQYF

D gene: .
J gene: TRBJ1-3
clone size: few
V gene: TRBV12-3/TRBV12-4
CDR3 DNA: TGTGCCAGCAGTTTGTGGGGTAGTGGAAACACCATATATTTT
CDR3 protein: CASSLWGSGNTIYF

D gene: .
J gene: TRBJ1-1
clone size: .
V gene: TRBV7-9
CDR3 DNA: TGTGCCAGCAGCGCCGGGCGGCGGGTAACTGAAGCTTTCTTT
CDR3 protein: CASSAGRRVTEAFF

D gene: TRBD1
J gene: TRBJ2-1
clone size: many
V gene: TRBV28
CDR3 DNA: TGTGCCAGCAGTTGGGGACAGGGTGGGCAGTTCTTC
CDR3 protein: CASSWGQGGQFF

D gene: .
J gene: TRBJ2-5
clone size: .
V gene: TRBV4-1
CDR3 DNA: TGCGCCAGCAGCCAAAAGGGGGGGTGGACTAGACAAGAGACCCAGTACTTC
CDR3 protein: CASSQKGGWTRQETQYF

D gene: .
J gene: TRBJ2-2
clone size: few
V gene: TRBV7-9
CDR3 DNA: TGTGCCAGCAGCGGTATTGCGGGGGAGCTGTTTTTT
CDR3 protein: CASSGIAGELFF

D gene: .
J gene: TRBJ1-2
clone size: many
V gene: TRBV7-9
CDR3 DNA: TGTGCCAGCAGCCCACCGTCAGGGGCCTATGGCTACACCTTC
CDR3 protein: CASSPPSGAYGYTF

D gene: TRBD1
J gene: TRBJ1-6
clone size: .
V gene: TRBV19
CDR3 DNA: TGTGCCAGTAGTCCCCCGGGGCAGGGGGCGTATAAACCCCTCCACTTT
CDR3 protein: CASSPPGQGAYKPLHF

D gene: .
J gene: TRBJ2-3
clone size: .
V gene: TRBV10-3
CDR3 DNA: TGTGCCATCAGCCCAGGGCGGGGTGCAGATACGCAGTATTTT
CDR3 protein: CAISPGRGADTQYF

D gene: .
J gene: TRBJ1-2
clone size: many
V gene: TRBV2
CDR3 DNA: TGTGCCAGCAGTGCGGTAGGGCTTAGCGGCTACACCTTC
CDR3 protein: CASSAVGLSGYTF

D gene: TRBD1
J gene: TRBJ2-3
clone size: many
V gene: TRBV27
CDR3 DNA: TGTGCCAGCAGCCTATACCCAGGGACAGGGGGCCGCACAGATACGCAGTATTTT
CDR3 protein: CASSLYPGTGGRTDTQYF

D gene: .
J gene: TRBJ1-5
clone size: .
V gene: TRBV7-2
CDR3 DNA: TGTGCCAGCAGCTTAGGTTTGGCAGAAAATCAGCCCCAGCATTTT
CDR3 protein: CASSLGLAENQPQHF

D gene: TRBD2
J gene: TRBJ2-5
clone size: .
V gene: TRBV7-6
CDR3 DNA: TGTGCCAGCAGCTTAATAGCGGGAGGGCTAGGAGAGACCCAGTACTTC
CDR3 protein: CASSLIAGGLGETQYF

D gene: .
J gene: TRBJ1-1
clone size: many
V gene: TRBV6-1
CDR3 DNA: TGTGCCAGCAGTCGCCCCAACACTGAAGCTTTCTTT
CDR3 protein: CASSRPNTEAFF

D gene: .
J gene: TRBJ2-3
clone size: few
V gene: TRBV5-4
CDR3 DNA: TGTGCCAGCAGCTTGGGGGGAGTACGGTCAGATACGCAGTATTTT
CDR3 protein: CASSLGGVRSDTQYF

D gene: TRBD1
J gene: TRBJ2-2
clone size: .
V gene: TRBV20-1
CDR3 DNA: TGCAGTGCTACCCGGACAGGGGGCGGGGGCGGGGAGCTGTTTTTT
CDR3 protein: CSATRTGGGGGELFF

D gene: .
J gene: TRBJ1-5
clone size: many
V gene: TRBV18
CDR3 DNA: TGTGCCAGCTCACCACCGGGTGTTCAGCCCCAGCATTTT
CDR3 protein: CASSPPGVQPQHF

D gene: .
J gene: TRBJ2-3
clone size: many
V gene: TRBV6-2/TRBV6-3
CDR3 DNA: TGTGCCAGCAGTTTCACAGGAGATACGCAGTATTTT
CDR3 protein: CASSFTGDTQYF

D gene: .
J gene: TRBJ1-1
clone size: many
V gene: TRBV6-6
CDR3 DNA: TGTGCCAGCAGTTATTCAGACCCGAACACTGAAGCTTTCTTT
CDR3 protein: CASSYSDPNTEAFF

D gene: .
J gene: TRBJ2-1
clone size: .
V gene: TRBV19
CDR3 DNA: TGTGCCAGTAGCCCACTCTGGAGCTCCTACAATGAGCAGTTCTTC
CDR3 protein: CASSPLWSSYNEQFF

D gene: .
J gene: TRBJ2-7
clone size: few
V gene: TRBV5-6
CDR3 DNA: TGTGCCAGCAGCCACTACGGGGGCGGAACCTACGAGCAGTACTTC
CDR3 protein: CASSHYGGGTYEQYF

D gene: .
J gene: TRBJ1-3
clone size: .
V gene: TRBV12-3/TRBV12-4
CDR3 DNA: TGTGCCAGCAGTCGGATTAGGGGAAGCACCATATATTTT
CDR3 protein: CASSRIRGSTIYF

D gene: TRBD1
J gene: TRBJ1-1
clone size: many
V gene: TRBV5-1
CDR3 DNA: TGCGCCAGCAGGCTGGGAGGGACAGCCACCATGAACACTGAAGCTTTCTTT
CDR3 protein: CASRLGGTATMNTEAFF

D gene: TRBD1
J gene: TRBJ1-1
clone size: once
V gene: TRBV7-3
CDR3 DNA: TGTGCCAGCCGACAGGGGGCATCCCGCACTGAAGCTTTCTTT
CDR3 protein: CASRQGASRTEAFF

D gene: .
J gene: TRBJ2-3
clone size: many
V gene: TRBV27
CDR3 DNA: TGTGCCAGCAGTCCCCGTCCCGGGCATCGTAGCACAGATACGCAGTATTTT
CDR3 protein: CASSPRPGHRSTDTQYF

D gene: .
J gene: TRBJ1-4
clone size: .
V gene: TRBV7-6
CDR3 DNA: TGTGCCAGCAGCAATCGGGCTTCTAATGAAAAACTGTTTTTT
CDR3 protein: CASSNRASNEKLFF

D gene: .
J gene: TRBJ2-5
clone size: many
V gene: TRBV7-2
CDR3 DNA: TGTGCCAGCAGCCGACAGGGACTTATACAAGAGACCCAGTACTTC
CDR3 protein: CASSRQGLIQETQYF

D gene: .
J gene: TRBJ2-7
clone size: few
V gene: TRBV29-1
CDR3 DNA: TGCAGCGTGGAGGGGGGGAGGGTCGCTGGGGGTTTCAGGCACGAGCAGTACTTC
CDR3 protein: CSVEGGRVAGGFRHEQYF

D gene: .
J gene: TRBJ2-2
clone size: few
V gene: TRBV4-3
CDR3 DNA: TGCGCCAGCAGCCACCAAGCGGGTCCGAACACCGGGGAGCTGTTTTTT
CDR3 protein: CASSHQAGPNTGELFF

D gene: TRBD1
J gene: TRBJ2-4
clone size: few
V gene: TRBV6-1
CDR3 DNA: TGTGCCAGCACCGGGACAGATGGCATTCAGTACTTC
CDR3 protein: CASTGTDGIQYF